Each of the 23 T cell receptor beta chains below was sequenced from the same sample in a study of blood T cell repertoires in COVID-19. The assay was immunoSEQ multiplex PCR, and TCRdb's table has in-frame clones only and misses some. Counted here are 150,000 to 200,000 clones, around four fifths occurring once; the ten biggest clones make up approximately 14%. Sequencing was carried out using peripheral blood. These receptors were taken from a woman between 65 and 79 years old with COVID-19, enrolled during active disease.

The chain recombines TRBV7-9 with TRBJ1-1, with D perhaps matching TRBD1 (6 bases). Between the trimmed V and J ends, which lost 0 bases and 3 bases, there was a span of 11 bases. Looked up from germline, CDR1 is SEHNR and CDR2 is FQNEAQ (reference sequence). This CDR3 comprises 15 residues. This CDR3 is CASSLAGGRDTEAFF. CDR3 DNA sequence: TGTGCCAGCAGCTTAGCCGGGGGGCGGGACACTGAAGCTTTCTTT. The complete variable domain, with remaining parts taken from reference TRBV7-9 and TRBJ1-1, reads DTGVSQNPRHKITKRGQNVTFRCDPISEHNRLYWYRQTLGQGPEFLTYFQNEAQLEKSRLLSDRFSAERPKGSFSTLEIQRTEQGDSAMYLCASSLAGGRDTEAFFGQGTRLTVV.

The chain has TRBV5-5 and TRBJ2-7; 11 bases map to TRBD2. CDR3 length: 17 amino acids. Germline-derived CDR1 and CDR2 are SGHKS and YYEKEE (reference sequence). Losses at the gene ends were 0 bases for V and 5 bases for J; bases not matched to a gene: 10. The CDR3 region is CASSLELAGARWNEQYF. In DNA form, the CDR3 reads TGTGCCAGCAGCTTGGAACTAGCGGGAGCTAGGTGGAACGAGCAGTACTTC.

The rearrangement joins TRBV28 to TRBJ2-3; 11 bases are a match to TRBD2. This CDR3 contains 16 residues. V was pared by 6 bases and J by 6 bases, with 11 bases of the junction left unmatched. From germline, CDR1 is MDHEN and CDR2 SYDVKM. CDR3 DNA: TGTGCCAGCAGCGACTTAATAGCGGGGGGGTTGGATACGCAGTATTTT. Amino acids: CASSDLIAGGLDTQYF.

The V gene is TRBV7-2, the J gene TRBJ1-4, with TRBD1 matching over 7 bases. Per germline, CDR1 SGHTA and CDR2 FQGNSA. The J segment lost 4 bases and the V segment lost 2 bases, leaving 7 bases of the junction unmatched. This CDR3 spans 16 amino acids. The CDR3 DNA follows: TGTGCCAGCAGCTTATCCAGGGGGTCCTTTAATGAAAAACTGTTTTTT. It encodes CASSLSRGSFNEKLFF.

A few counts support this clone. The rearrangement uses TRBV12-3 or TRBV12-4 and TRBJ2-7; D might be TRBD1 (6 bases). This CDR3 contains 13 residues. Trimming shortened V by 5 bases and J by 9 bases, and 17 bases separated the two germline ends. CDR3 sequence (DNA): TGTGCCAGCAGTCTCCGGGACATGGAGTGGCAGTACTTC. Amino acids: CASSLRDMEWQYF.

CDR3 DNA: TGTGCTAGTGGGGAGACAACAGGGAGGGGAGCCGGGGAGCTGTTTTTT. It translates to CASGETTGRGAGELFF. This chain joins TRBV12-5 and TRBJ2-2; perhaps TRBD2 as D (7 bases). V lost 6 bases to trimming and J lost 6 bases, with 20 bases between them. Germline lookup yields CDR1 LGHNT and CDR2 FRNRAP. CDR3 length equals 16 residues.

In DNA, the CDR3 is TGCAGCGTTGAAGGGACAGGGAACTACAATGAGCAGTTCTTC. Protein: CSVEGTGNYNEQFF. V gene TRBV29-1 combines with J gene TRBJ2-1, with 8 bases lining up with TRBD1. This CDR3 contains 14 residues. CDR1 and CDR2 (germline): SQVTM, ANQGSEA. J gave up 3 bases and V 1 base, and 2 bases lay outside the gene matches.

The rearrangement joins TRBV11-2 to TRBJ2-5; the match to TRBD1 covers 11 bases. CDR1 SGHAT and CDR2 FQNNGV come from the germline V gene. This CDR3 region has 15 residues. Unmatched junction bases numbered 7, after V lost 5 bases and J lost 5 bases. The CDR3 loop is CASSPGTGGAETQYF. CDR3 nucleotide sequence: TGTGCCAGCAGCCCCGGGACAGGGGGAGCGGAGACCCAGTACTTC.

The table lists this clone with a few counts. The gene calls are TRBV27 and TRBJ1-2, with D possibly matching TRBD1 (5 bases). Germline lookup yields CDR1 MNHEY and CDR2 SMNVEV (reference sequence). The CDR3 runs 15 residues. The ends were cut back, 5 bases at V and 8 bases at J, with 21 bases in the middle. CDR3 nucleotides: TGTGCCAGCAGTACTCACAGGATCATCTCTGAAGGCTACACCTTC. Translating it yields CASSTHRIISEGYTF.

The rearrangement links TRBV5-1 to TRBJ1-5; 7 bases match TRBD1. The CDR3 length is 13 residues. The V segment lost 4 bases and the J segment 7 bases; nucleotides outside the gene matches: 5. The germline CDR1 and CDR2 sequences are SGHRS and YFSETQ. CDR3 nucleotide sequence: TGCGCCAGCAGCCTGACAGGGAACCAGCCCCAGCATTTT. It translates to CASSLTGNQPQHF.

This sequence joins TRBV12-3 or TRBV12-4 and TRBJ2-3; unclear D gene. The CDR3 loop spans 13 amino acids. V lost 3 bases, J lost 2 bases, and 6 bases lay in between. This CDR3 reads CASSLQFTDTQYF. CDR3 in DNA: TGTGCCAGCAGTTTGCAGTTCACAGATACGCAGTATTTT.

For the CDR3, the DNA is TGTGCCAGCAGCTACAACCCTGGGGCCAACGTCCTGACTTTC. This translates into CASSYNPGANVLTF. The chain couples TRBV5-6 to TRBJ2-6; D not resolved. This CDR3 has 14 amino acids. Germline V gene sequence: CDR1 SGHDT, CDR2 YYEEEE. Trimming stripped 3 bases from V and 2 bases from J, with 6 bases between.

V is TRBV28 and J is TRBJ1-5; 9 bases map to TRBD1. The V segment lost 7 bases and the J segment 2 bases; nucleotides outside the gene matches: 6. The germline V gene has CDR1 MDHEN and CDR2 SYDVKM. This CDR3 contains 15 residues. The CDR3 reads CASTEQGARNQPQHF. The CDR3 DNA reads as TGTGCCAGCACCGAACAGGGGGCACGCAATCAGCCCCAGCATTTT.

CDR3 loop: CASSLRSAGLGETQYF. The DNA of the CDR3 is TGTGCCAGCAGCTTACGATCGGCAGGGTTAGGAGAGACCCAGTACTTC. This chain connects TRBV7-2 to TRBJ2-5, with D possibly TRBD1 on 5 matching bases. Looked up from germline, CDR1 is SGHTA and CDR2 is FQGNSA. The CDR3 consists of 16 residues. V shed 2 bases and J shed 4 bases, with 17 bases lying between them.

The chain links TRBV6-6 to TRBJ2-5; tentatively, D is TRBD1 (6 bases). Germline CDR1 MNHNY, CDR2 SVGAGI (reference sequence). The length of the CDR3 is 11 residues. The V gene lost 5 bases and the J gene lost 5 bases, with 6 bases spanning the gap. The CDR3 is CASSRGETQYF. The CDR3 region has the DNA TGTGCCAGCAGTAGGGGGGAGACCCAGTACTTC.

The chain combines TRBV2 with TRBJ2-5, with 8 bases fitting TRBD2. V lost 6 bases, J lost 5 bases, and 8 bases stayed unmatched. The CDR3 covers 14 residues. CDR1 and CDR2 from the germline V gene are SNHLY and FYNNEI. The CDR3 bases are TGTGCCAGCAGGGAGCGGGAGCCACGGGAGACCCAGTACTTC. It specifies CASREREPRETQYF.

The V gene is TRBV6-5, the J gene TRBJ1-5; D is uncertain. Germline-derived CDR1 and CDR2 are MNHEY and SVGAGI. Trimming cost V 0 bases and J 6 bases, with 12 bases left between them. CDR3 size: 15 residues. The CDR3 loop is CASSYSVQVSQPQHF. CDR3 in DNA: TGTGCCAGCAGTTACTCGGTCCAGGTGTCTCAGCCCCAGCATTTT.

CDR3 sequence: CASRQRGGYTF. The CDR3 bases are TGTGCCAGCCGGCAAAGGGGGGGCTACACCTTC. V and J are TRBV27 and TRBJ1-2, with D perhaps TRBD1 (6 bases). The CDR3 sequence is 11 residues long. Trimming stripped 8 bases from V and 8 bases from J, with 12 bases between. The germline CDR1 and CDR2 sequences are MNHEY and SMNVEV (reference sequence).

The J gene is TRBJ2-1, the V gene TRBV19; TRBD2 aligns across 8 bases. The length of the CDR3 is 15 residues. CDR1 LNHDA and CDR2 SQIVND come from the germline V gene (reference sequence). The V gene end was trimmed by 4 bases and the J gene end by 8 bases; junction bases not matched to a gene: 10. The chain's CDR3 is CASSRGLEYRYEQFF. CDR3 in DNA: TGTGCCAGTAGTAGGGGACTAGAGTACCGCTATGAGCAGTTCTTC.

CDR3 sequence reads: CASSLLLRYNEQFF. The CDR3 DNA reads TGTGCCAGCAGTTTACTATTACGCTACAATGAGCAGTTCTTC. The V call is TRBV27, the J call TRBJ2-1; no clear D. The CDR3 has 14 amino acids. V lost 2 bases and J lost 3, with 8 bases in between. Germline CDR1 and CDR2: MNHEY and SMNVEV (reference sequence).

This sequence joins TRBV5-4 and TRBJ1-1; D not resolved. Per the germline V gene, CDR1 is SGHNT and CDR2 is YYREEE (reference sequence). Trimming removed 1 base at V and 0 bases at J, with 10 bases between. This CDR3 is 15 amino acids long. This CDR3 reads CASSLSGRLNTEAFF. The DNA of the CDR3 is TGTGCCAGCAGCTTGTCAGGTCGGTTGAACACTGAAGCTTTCTTT.

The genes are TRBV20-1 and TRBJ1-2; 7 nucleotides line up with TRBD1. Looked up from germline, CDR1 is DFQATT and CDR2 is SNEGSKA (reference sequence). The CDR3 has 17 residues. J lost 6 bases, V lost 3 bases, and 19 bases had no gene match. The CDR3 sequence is CSASSLDRQPIFDGYTF. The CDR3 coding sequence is TGCAGTGCTAGTTCTCTGGACAGGCAACCCATATTCGATGGCTACACCTTC.

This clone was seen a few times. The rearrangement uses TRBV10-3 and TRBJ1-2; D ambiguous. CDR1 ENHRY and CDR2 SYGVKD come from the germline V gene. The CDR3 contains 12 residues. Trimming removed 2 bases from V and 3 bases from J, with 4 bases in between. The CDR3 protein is CAISEADYGYTF. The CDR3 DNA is TGTGCCATCAGTGAGGCGGACTATGGCTACACCTTC.